These 18 T cell receptor beta chains share one sample of origin, sequenced in a study of blood T cell repertoires in COVID-19. Libraries were prepared by immunoSEQ multiplex PCR; TCRdb keeps only in-frame clonotypes and omits some of them. The data hold 95,000 to 110,000 clones, with about 90% observed a single time. Sequencing was performed on peripheral blood. These receptors all stem from a man aged 50-59 years with acute or convalescent COVID-19.

The V gene is TRBV28, the J gene TRBJ2-3; 7 positions agree with TRBD1. V gave up 7 bases and J gave up 3 bases; unmatched junction bases: 7. The germline gives CDR1 MDHEN, CDR2 SYDVKM. The CDR3 runs to 14 residues. CDR3: CASNDRVGTDTQYF. In nucleotides, the CDR3 is TGTGCCAGCAACGACAGGGTCGGTACAGATACGCAGTATTTT.

In this sample, this clone turned up a few times. The chain is built from TRBV19 and TRBJ1-5, with 7 bases lining up with TRBD1. Trimming removed 2 bases from V and 7 bases from J; junction bases left unmatched: 5. This CDR3 has 14 amino acids. The germline V gene has CDR1 LNHDA and CDR2 SQIVND (reference sequence). CDR3 DNA sequence: TGTGCCAGTAGTATATGGACAGGAGACCAGCCCCAGCATTTT. Its translation: CASSIWTGDQPQHF.

This rearrangement joins TRBV24-1 to TRBJ2-1, with 7 bases fitting TRBD1. In germline, CDR1 is KGHDR, CDR2 SFDVKD. The CDR3 is made up of 17 amino acids. V trimming: 4 bases; J trimming: 1 base; junction bases outside the gene matches: 9. The CDR3 spells CATSDPGQPLSYNEQFF. The DNA of the CDR3 is TGTGCCACCAGTGACCCGGGACAGCCCTTGTCCTACAATGAGCAGTTCTTC.

This rearrangement joins TRBV27 to TRBJ2-5; TRBD2 matches 9 bases. V trimming: 8 bases; J trimming: 7 bases; junction bases outside the gene matches: 8. CDR3 length: 13 amino acids. Germline V lookup: CDR1 MNHEY, CDR2 SMNVEV (reference sequence). Here the CDR3 reads CASVRREGGTQYF. For the CDR3, the DNA is TGTGCCAGCGTTAGGCGGGAGGGCGGGACCCAGTACTTC.

As concerns this clone: One end of the junction is discordant with germline, which a read error may explain. The chain has TRBV11-2 and TRBJ2-1; D is ambiguous. Per the germline V gene, CDR1 is SGHAT and CDR2 is FQNNGV. This CDR3 is built from 14 residues. CDR3 in DNA: TGTGCCAGCAACTTAGGGCGGACCTACAATGAGCAGTTCTTC. The encoded protein is CASNLGRTYNEQFF.

V gene TRBV6-6 combines with J gene TRBJ1-1; D not resolved. V lost 5 bases and J 1 base, leaving 11 bases between the germline ends. Germline V gene lookup returns CDR1 MNHNY and CDR2 SVGAGI (reference sequence). This CDR3 contains 14 residues. CDR3 loop: CASSPYVGNTEAFF. Written as DNA, the CDR3 is TGTGCCAGCAGTCCTTATGTCGGGAACACTGAAGCTTTCTTT.

V gene TRBV3-1 (or the pseudogene TRBV3-2) combines with J gene TRBJ2-1, with TRBD2 as a possible D gene (7 bases). CDR1 LGHDT and CDR2 YNNKEL come from the germline V gene (reference sequence). The CDR3 extends over 16 amino acids. The V gene lost 1 base and the J gene lost 7 bases, with 17 bases spanning the gap. The DNA for the CDR3 is TGTGCCAGCAGCCAAGGGGCGGGGGCAGGCGTTAATGAGCAGTTCTTC. Translation gives CASSQGAGAGVNEQFF.

The CDR3 protein is CATSPGLAGGYNEQFF. In nucleotides, the CDR3 is TGTGCCACCAGCCCGGGACTAGCGGGAGGGTACAATGAGCAGTTCTTC. The V call is TRBV15, the J call TRBJ2-1; 16 nucleotides agree with TRBD2. This CDR3 has 16 residues. V gave up 5 bases and J gave up 4 bases; unmatched junction bases: 2. Germline lookup yields CDR1 LNHNV and CDR2 YYDKDF (reference sequence).

The V and J genes are TRBV12-3 or TRBV12-4 and TRBJ2-5; D might be TRBD2 (7 bases). The V end was cut by 9 bases, the J end by 5 bases, with 13 bases between. The CDR3 is 12 amino acids. The DNA of the CDR3 is TGTGCCAGTACGGGGGGCTGGGAGACCCAGTACTTC. Translating it yields CASTGGWETQYF.

The chain combines TRBV27 with TRBJ2-7; TRBD2 aligns across 8 bases. The CDR3 length is 14 residues. Per the germline V gene, CDR1 is MNHEY and CDR2 is SMNVEV (reference sequence). The trim removed 3 bases at V and 2 bases at J, leaving 3 bases unmatched. CDR3 loop: CASSFGGEAYEQYF. Written as DNA, the CDR3 is TGTGCCAGCAGTTTCGGGGGGGAGGCCTACGAGCAGTACTTC.

The chain carries TRBV4-2 and TRBJ2-7; 7 bases line up with TRBD2. CDR1 LGHNA and CDR2 YNFKEQ come from the germline V gene. The CDR3 consists of 11 residues. Germline trimming cut 11 bases from V and 7 bases from J; bases unmatched to any gene: 8. CDR3 sequence reads: CAVGTIGEQYF. CDR3 DNA: TGTGCCGTTGGGACTATAGGTGAGCAGTACTTC.

J is TRBJ2-1 and V is TRBV7-2, with 12 positions matching TRBD2. V was pared by 5 bases and J by 0 bases, with 2 bases of the junction left unmatched. CDR1 and CDR2 from the germline V gene are SGHTA and FQGNSA. CDR3 size: 16 residues. The CDR3 sequence: CASSVLAGGSYNEQFF. CDR3 nucleotides: TGTGCCAGCAGCGTACTAGCGGGAGGCTCCTACAATGAGCAGTTCTTC.

This rearrangement joins TRBV30 to TRBJ1-1, with D perhaps matching TRBD1 (5 bases). Trimming took 1 base from V and 10 from J, leaving 16 bases between them. From germline, CDR1 is GTSNPN and CDR2 SVGIG (reference sequence). The CDR3 runs to 13 residues. The DNA for the CDR3 is TGTGCCTGGAGTGAGGATTCACAGGTCAGAGCTTTCTTT. Protein product: CAWSEDSQVRAFF. Filled out from reference TRBV30 and TRBJ1-1, the complete variable domain reads SQTIHQWPATLVQPVGSPLSLECTVEGTSNPNLYWYRQAAGRGLQLLFYSVGIGQISSEVPQNLSASRPQDRQFILSSKKLLLSDSGFYLCAWSEDSQVRAFFGQGTRLTVV.

This chain joins TRBV2 and TRBJ1-3; possibly TRBD1 for D (5 bases). Trimming took 8 bases from V and 0 from J, leaving 8 bases between them. The germline CDR1 and CDR2 sequences are SNHLY and FYNNEI. The CDR3 spans 13 residues. CDR3 in DNA: TGTGCCAGCGCAGGGAACTCTGGAAACACCATATATTTT. It encodes CASAGNSGNTIYF. The full variable domain, completed using reference TRBV2 and TRBJ1-3, is EPEVTQTPSHQVTQMGQEVILRCVPISNHLYFYWYRQILGQKVEFLVSFYNNEISEKSEIFDDQFSVERPDGSNFTLKIRSTKLEDSAMYFCASAGNSGNTIYFGEGSWLTVV.

The rearrangement links TRBV19 to TRBJ2-2; D not certain. The CDR3 runs to 12 residues. Trimming pared 5 bases from V and 5 bases from J, leaving 6 bases between. Germline CDR1 reads LNHDA; CDR2 reads SQIVND (reference sequence). CDR3 DNA sequence: TGTGCCAGTAGTTTCCATACCGGGGAGCTGTTTTTT. Its protein product is CASSFHTGELFF. The full variable domain, in which reference TRBV19 and TRBJ2-2 provide the parts outside the CDR3, is DGGITQSPKYLFRKEGQNVTLSCEQNLNHDAMYWYRQDPGQGLRLIYYSQIVNDFQKGDIAEGYSVSREKKESFPLTVTSAQKNPTAFYLCASSFHTGELFFGEGSRLTVL.

The chain is built from TRBV29-1 and TRBJ2-7; 7 nucleotides match TRBD1. The CDR3 extends over 12 amino acids. CDR1 is SQVTM, CDR2 ANQGSEA, per germline. With V trimmed by 3 bases and J by 6 bases, 5 bases remained unmatched. CDR3: CSVDKGQAEQYF. The CDR3 bases are TGCAGCGTTGACAAAGGACAGGCCGAGCAGTACTTC.

V and J are TRBV18 and TRBJ2-2; a possible D gene is TRBD1 (5 bases). Germline loops: CDR1 KGHSH, CDR2 LQKENI. V lost 2 bases, J lost 4 bases, and 5 bases lay in between. The CDR3 is 13 amino acids. CDR3 residues: CASSPDSTGELFF. The CDR3 nucleotides read TGTGCCAGCTCACCAGACAGCACCGGGGAGCTGTTTTTT.

The J gene is TRBJ1-1, the V gene TRBV11-3; a weak D match, TRBD1 (5 bases). Germline V lookup: CDR1 SGHNT, CDR2 YENEEA. V was shortened by 5 bases and J by 0 bases, with 7 bases between the two germline ends. This CDR3 spans 13 amino acids. DNA for the CDR3: TGTGCCAGCAGCCGGGGGGTGAACACTGAAGCTTTCTTT. It specifies CASSRGVNTEAFF.